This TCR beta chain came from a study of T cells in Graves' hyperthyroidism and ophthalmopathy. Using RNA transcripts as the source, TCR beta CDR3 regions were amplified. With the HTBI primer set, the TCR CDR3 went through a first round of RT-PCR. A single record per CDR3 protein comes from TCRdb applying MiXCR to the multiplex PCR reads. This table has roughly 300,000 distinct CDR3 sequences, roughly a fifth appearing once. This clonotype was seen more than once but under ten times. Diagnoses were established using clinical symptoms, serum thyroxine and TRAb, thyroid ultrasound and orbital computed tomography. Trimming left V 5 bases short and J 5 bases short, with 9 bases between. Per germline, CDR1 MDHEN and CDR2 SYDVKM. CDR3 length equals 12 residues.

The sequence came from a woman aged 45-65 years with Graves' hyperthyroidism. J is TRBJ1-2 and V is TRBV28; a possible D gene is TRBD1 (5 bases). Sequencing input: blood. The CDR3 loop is CASSLRDYGYTF. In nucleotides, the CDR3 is TGTGCCAGCAGTCTCAGGGATTATGGCTACACCTTC.